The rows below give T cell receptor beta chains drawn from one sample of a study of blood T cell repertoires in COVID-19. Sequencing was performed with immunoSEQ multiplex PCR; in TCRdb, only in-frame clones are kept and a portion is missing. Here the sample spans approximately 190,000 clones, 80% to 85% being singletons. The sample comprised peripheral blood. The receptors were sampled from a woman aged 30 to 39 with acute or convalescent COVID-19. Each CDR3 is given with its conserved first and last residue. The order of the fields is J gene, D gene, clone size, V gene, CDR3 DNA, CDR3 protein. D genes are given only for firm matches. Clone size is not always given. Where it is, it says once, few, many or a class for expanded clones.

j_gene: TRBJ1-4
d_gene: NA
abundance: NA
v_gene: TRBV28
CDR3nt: TGTGCCAGCGGCCCCGGGTTTAGAGAAAAACTGTTTTTT
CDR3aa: CASGPGFREKLFF

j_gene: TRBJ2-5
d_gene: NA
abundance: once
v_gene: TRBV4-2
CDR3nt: TGTGCCAGCAGCCAAGCTCCCCCCGAGACCCAGTACTTC
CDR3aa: CASSQAPPETQYF

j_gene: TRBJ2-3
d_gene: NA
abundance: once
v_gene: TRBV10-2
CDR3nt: TGCGCCAGCAGTGAGTCGAACAGGTTCACAGATACGCAGTATTTT
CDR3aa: CASSESNRFTDTQYF

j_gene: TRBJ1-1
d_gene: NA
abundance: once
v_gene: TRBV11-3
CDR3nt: TGTGCCAGCAGCTTAACAGTGAACACTGAAGCTTTCTTT
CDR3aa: CASSLTVNTEAFF

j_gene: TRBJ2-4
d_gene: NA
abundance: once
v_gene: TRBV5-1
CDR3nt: TGCGCCAGCAGTATGGGGGACTTGGCCAAAAACATTCAGTACTTC
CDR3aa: CASSMGDLAKNIQYF

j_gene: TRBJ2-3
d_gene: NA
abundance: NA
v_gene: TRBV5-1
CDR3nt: TGCGCCAGCAGGATTTCAGATCCCACAGATACGCAGTATTTT
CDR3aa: CASRISDPTDTQYF

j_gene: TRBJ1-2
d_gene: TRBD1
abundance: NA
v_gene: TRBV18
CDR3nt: TGTGCCAGCTCATCGGGACAGTTCTATGGCTACACCTTC
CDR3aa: CASSSGQFYGYTF

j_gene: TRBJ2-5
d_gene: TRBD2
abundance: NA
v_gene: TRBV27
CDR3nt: TGTGCCAGCAGTTTACTTGGGACTAGCGATGAGACCCAGTACTTC
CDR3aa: CASSLLGTSDETQYF

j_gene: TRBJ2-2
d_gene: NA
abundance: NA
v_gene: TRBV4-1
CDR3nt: TGCGCCAGCAGCCAAGAAGTAGCAGGGGGGTACACCGGGGAGCTGTTTTTT
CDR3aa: CASSQEVAGGYTGELFF

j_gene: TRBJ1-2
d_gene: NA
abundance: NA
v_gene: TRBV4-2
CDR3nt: TGTGCCAGCAGCCAAGATAGGGGGAAAGGCAGCGGATATGGCTACACCTTC
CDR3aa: CASSQDRGKGSGYGYTF

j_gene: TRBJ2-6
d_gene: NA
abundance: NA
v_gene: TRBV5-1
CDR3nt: TGCGCCAGCAGCCCCCTCCCGGGCTCTGGGGCCAACGTCCTGACTTTC
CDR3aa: CASSPLPGSGANVLTF

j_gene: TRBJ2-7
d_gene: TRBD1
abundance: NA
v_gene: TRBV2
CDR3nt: TGTGCCAGCAAGCGACAGGGGGTTTCCTACGAGCAGTACTTC
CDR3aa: CASKRQGVSYEQYF

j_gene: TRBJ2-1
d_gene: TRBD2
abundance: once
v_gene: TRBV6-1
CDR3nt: TGTGCCAGCAGTGCACAGACTAGCGGGGTTTTTTCCAATGAGCAGTTCTTC
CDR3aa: CASSAQTSGVFSNEQFF

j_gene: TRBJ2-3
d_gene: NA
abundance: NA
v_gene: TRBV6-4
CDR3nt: TGTGCCAGCAGTGACGGACATCGCACAGATACGCAGTATTTT
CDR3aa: CASSDGHRTDTQYF

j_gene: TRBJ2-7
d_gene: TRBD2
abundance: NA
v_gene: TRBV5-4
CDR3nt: TGTGCCAGCAGCGGGGGACTAGCGGGGACCTACGAGCAGTACTTC
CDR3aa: CASSGGLAGTYEQYF

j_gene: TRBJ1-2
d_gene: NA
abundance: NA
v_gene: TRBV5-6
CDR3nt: TGTGCCAGCAGCTTGGCCAGTTATGGCTACACCTTC
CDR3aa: CASSLASYGYTF

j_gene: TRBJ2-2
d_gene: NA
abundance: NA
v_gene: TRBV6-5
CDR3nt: TGTGCCAGCAGGCCCCAGGCCCGGGCGGGTGAGCTGTTTTTT
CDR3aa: CASRPQARAGELFF

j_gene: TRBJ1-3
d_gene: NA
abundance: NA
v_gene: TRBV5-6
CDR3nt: TGTGCCAGCAGCTTTGGGGAGATTGGAAACACCATATATTTT
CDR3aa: CASSFGEIGNTIYF

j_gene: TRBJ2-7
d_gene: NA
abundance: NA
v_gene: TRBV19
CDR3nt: TGTGCCAGTAGTATATTAGGAGGGATGTTGTACGAGCAGTACTTC
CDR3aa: CASSILGGMLYEQYF

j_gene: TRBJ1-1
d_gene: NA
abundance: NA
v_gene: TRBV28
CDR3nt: TGTGCCAGCAGTTTAATTAGTGTGAACACTGAAGCTTTCTTT
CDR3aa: CASSLISVNTEAFF

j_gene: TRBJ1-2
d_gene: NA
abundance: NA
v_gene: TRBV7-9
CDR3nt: TGTGCCAGCAGCCCACCTGGGGGGGATGGCTACACCTTC
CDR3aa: CASSPPGGDGYTF

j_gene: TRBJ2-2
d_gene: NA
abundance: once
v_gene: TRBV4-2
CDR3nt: TGTGCCAGCAGCCAAGATAGGATGGGGGCGGAGACCGCCGGGGAGCTGTTTTTT
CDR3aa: CASSQDRMGAETAGELFF

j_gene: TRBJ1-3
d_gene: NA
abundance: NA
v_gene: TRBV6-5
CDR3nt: TGTGCCAGCAGGATAACAGGGCTCCCTGGAAACACCATATATTTT
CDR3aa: CASRITGLPGNTIYF

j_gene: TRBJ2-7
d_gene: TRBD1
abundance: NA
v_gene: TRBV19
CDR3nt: TGTGCCAGTAGCCGGGACAGCTCCTACGAGCAGTACTTC
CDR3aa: CASSRDSSYEQYF

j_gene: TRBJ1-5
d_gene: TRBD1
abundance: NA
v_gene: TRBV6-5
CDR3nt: TGTGCCAGCAACCCAACAGGGGGGGGTCAGCCCCAGCATTTT
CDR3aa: CASNPTGGGQPQHF

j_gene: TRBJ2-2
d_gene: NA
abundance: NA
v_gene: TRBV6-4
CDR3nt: TGTGCCAGCTCCCAACACGGGCGGGAGAACACCGGGGAGCTGTTTTTT
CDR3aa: CASSQHGRENTGELFF

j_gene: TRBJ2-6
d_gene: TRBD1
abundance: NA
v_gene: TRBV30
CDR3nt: TGTGCCTGGTGGACAGGGGCTGGGGCCAACGTCCTGACTTTC
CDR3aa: CAWWTGAGANVLTF

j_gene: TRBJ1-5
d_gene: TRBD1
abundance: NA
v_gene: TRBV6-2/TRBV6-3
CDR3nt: TGTGCCAGCAGTTCTGGGACAGCGTACAATCAGCCCCAGCATTTT
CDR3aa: CASSSGTAYNQPQHF

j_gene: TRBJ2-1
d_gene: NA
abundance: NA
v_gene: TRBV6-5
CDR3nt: TGTGCCAGCAGGCCCGGTGGGGCAGTTCCTAATGAGCAGTTCTTC
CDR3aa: CASRPGGAVPNEQFF

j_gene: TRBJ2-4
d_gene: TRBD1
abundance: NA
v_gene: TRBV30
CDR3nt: TGTGCCTGGAGTTCTACCGTGGGACAGGGGTGGGACATTCAGTACTTC
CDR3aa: CAWSSTVGQGWDIQYF

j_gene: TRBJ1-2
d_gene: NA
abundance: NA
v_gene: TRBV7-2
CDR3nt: TGTGCCAGCAGTTTACTATATGGCTACACCTTC
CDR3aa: CASSLLYGYTF

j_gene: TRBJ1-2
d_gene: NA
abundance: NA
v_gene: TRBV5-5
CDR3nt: TGTGCCAGCAGCTTGGCCGCAGGTTCGACCTATGGCTACACCTTC
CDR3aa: CASSLAAGSTYGYTF

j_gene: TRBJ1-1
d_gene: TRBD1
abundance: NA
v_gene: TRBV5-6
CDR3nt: TGTGCCAGCAGCTTCCTGGGGGCCGACAGGGCTACTGAAGCTTTCTTT
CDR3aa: CASSFLGADRATEAFF

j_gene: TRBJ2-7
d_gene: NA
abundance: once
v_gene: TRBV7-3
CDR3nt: TGTGCCAGCAGTAAGGGGTACGAGCAGTACTTC
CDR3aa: CASSKGYEQYF

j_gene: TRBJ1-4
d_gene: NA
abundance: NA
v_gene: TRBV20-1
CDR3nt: TGCAGTGCTAGTCTCCTTAGAAAACTGTTTTTT
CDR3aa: CSASLLRKLFF

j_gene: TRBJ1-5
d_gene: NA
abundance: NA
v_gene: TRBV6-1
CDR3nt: TGTGCCAGCAGTGAAGCCGACCTACTTGGGAGGGAAGGCAATCAGCCCCAGCATTTT
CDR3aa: CASSEADLLGREGNQPQHF

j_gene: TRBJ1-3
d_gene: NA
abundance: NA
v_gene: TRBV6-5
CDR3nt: TGTGCCAGCCGCCCCATGTTTGTGAGCACCATATATTTT
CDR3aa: CASRPMFVSTIYF

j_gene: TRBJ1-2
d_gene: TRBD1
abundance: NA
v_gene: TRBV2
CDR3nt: TGTGCCAGCAGTGAGGACAGGGGGGCCTATGGCTACACCTTC
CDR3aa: CASSEDRGAYGYTF

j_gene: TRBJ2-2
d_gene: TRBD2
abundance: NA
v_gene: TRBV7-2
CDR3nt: TGTGCCAGCAGCTTAACCGGGACTAGCGGGGTGAACACCGGGGAGCTGTTTTTT
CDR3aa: CASSLTGTSGVNTGELFF

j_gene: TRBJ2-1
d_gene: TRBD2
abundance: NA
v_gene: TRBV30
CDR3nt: TGTGCCTGGAGTCGAGCGGGAGGGCCAAATGAGCAGTTCTTC
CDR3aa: CAWSRAGGPNEQFF

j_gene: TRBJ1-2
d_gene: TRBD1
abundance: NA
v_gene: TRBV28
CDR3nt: TGTGCCAGCAGCCAAGGGACAGCTTATAAACCCTATGGCTACACCTTC
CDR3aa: CASSQGTAYKPYGYTF

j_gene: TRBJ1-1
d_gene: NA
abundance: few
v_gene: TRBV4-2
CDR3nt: TGTGCCAGCAGTCCACAGGGAATATTCGGGAACACTGAAGCTTTCTTT
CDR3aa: CASSPQGIFGNTEAFF

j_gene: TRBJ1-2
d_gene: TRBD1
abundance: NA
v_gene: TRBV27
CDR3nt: TGTGCCAGCAGCACTAGACAGGGCAACTATGGCTACACCTTC
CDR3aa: CASSTRQGNYGYTF

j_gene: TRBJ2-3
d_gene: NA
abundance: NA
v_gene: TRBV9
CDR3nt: TGTGCCAGCAGCTGGACGGGGGCAGATACGCAGTATTTT
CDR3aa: CASSWTGADTQYF

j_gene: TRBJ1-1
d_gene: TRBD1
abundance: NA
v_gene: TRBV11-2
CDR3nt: TGTGCCAGCAGCTTAGGAATGGGGGGGACAGGCCATTTGAACACTGAAGCTTTCTTT
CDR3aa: CASSLGMGGTGHLNTEAFF

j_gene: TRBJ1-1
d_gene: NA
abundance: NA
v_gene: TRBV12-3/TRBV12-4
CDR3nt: NA
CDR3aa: CASRVAGGSFF

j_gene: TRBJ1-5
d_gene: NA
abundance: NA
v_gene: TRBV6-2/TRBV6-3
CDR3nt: TGTGCCAGCAGTCCCCGGACGGGGAATCAGCCCCAGCATTTT
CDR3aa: CASSPRTGNQPQHF

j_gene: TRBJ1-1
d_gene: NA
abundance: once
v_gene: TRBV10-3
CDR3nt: TGTGCCATCAGTGCAAGCGGTGAGAACACTGAAGCTTTCTTT
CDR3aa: CAISASGENTEAFF

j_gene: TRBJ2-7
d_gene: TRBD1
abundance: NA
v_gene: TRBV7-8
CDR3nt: TGTGCCAGCAGCTTAAATGGACAGGGGAACTCCTACGAGCAGTACTTC
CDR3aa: CASSLNGQGNSYEQYF

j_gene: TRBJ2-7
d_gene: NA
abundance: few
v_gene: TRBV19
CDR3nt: TGTGCCAGTGCGAACCCAGGCACCCGAAACGAGCAGTACTTC
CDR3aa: CASANPGTRNEQYF

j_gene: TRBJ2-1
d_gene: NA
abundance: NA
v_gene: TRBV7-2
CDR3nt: TGTGCCAGCAGCTTACCTCCCCCCTACAATGAGCAGTTCTTC
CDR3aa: CASSLPPPYNEQFF

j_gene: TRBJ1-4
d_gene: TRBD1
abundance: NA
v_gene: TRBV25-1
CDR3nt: TGTGCCAGCAGTGAATTTTTCCCGGGACAGTATAATGAAAAACTGTTTTTT
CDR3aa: CASSEFFPGQYNEKLFF

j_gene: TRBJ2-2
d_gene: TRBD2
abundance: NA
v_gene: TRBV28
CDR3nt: TGTGCCAGCAACCTCCGGGGGGCCGGGGAGCTGTTTTTT
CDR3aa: CASNLRGAGELFF

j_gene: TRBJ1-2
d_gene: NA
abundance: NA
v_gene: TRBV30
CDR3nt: TGTGCCTGGAGTGGACAGACATCCTATGGCTACACCTTC
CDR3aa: CAWSGQTSYGYTF

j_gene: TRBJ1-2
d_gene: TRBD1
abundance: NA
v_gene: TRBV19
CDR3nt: TGTGCCAGTAGTATTCAAGGGACAGTCTATGGCTACACCTTC
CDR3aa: CASSIQGTVYGYTF

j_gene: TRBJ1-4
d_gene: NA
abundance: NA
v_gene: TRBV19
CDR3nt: TGTGCCAGTAGTATAGGGCGGGAAAAACTGTTTTTT
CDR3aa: CASSIGREKLFF

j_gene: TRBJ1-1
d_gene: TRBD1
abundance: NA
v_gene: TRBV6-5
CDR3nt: TGTGCCAGCAGTTACCCGACAGGGACGGGCACTGAAGCTTTCTTT
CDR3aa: CASSYPTGTGTEAFF

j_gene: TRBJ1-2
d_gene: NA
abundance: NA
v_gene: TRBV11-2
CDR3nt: TGTGCCAGCAGCTTAGGGCAGGGGAACTATGGCTACACCTTC
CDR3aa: CASSLGQGNYGYTF

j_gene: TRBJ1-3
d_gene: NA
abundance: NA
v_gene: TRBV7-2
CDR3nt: TGTGCCAGCAGCCTCGGCGGAGGGAGCTCTGGAAACACCATATATTTT
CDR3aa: CASSLGGGSSGNTIYF

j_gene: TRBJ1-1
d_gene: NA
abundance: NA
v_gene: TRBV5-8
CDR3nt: TGTGCCAGCAGCTTAGGTGTACAGGGGAACACTGAAGCTTTCTTT
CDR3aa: CASSLGVQGNTEAFF